This T cell receptor beta chain is drawn from a study of T cell changes during pregnancy in multiple sclerosis. This CDR3 has 19 amino acids. The germline CDR1 and CDR2 sequences are LNHDA and SQIVND (reference sequence). The V segment lost 1 base and the J segment 6 bases; nucleotides outside the gene matches: 13. The data were produced by immunoSEQ multiplex PCR, yet TCRdb's version contains in-frame clones alone and is incomplete. The data show some 97,000 clones, 85% to 95% seen once. This sample comprised peripheral blood, obtained before pregnancy. V usage is TRBV19 and J usage is TRBJ2-2; TRBD2 aligns across 11 bases. This receptor was taken from a female donor with multiple sclerosis, enrolled in a pregnancy study. CDR3 in DNA: TGTGCCAGTAGTATAGCAACACTAGCGGGAGAGGTGTACCCCGGGGAGCTGTTTTTT. Translation gives CASSIATLAGEVYPGELFF.